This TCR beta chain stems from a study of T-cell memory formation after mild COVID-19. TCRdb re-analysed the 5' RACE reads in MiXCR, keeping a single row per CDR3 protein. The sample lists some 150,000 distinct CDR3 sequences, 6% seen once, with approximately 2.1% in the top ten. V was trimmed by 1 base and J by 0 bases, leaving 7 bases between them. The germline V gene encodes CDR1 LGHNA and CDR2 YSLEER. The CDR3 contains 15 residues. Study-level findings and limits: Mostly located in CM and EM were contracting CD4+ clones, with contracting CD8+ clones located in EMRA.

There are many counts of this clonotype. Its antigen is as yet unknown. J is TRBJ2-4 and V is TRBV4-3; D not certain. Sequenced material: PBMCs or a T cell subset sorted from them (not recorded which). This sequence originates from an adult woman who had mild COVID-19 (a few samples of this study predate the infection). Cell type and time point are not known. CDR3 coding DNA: TGCGCCAGCAGCCAAGCGATTTTAGCCAAAAACATTCAGTACTTC. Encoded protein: CASSQAILAKNIQYF.